What follows are 14 T cell receptor beta chains derived from one specimen sequenced in a study of blood T cell repertoires in COVID-19. The repertoire was sequenced with immunoSEQ multiplex PCR; TCRdb's copy has only in-frame clones and lacks some. The top ten clones hold roughly 25% of a sample with over 75,000 clones, around 88% of them seen once. Material for sequencing was peripheral blood. These receptors originate from a human donor in a cohort sampled during active COVID-19.

This clone occurred once. The chain carries TRBV6-6 and TRBJ2-7, with D tentatively TRBD2 (7 bases). V was cut by 2 bases and J by 2 bases, with 13 bases left in between. CDR1 MNHNY and CDR2 SVGAGI come from the germline V gene (reference sequence). The CDR3 is 15 residues long. CDR3 sequence reads: CASSYSGKGAYEQYF. The DNA of the CDR3 is TGTGCCAGCAGTTACAGCGGGAAGGGGGCCTACGAGCAGTACTTC.

The chain combines TRBV27 with TRBJ1-4, with a tentative D call TRBD1 (6 bases). The CDR3 loop spans 14 amino acids. Germline V gene lookup returns CDR1 MNHEY and CDR2 SMNVEV (reference sequence). Trimming removed 5 bases from V and 7 bases from J, with 14 bases in between. This CDR3 is CASSDQGGSEKLFF. The CDR3 DNA follows: TGTGCCAGCAGTGATCAAGGGGGTAGTGAAAAACTGTTTTTT.

This chain uses TRBV11-2 with TRBJ1-2; D ambiguous. Germline values: CDR1 SGHAT, CDR2 FQNNGV. The CDR3 sequence is 13 residues long. V lost 8 bases, J lost 0 bases, and 10 bases lay in between. The chain's CDR3 is CASLGTANYGYTF. The CDR3 nucleotides are TGTGCCAGCCTAGGAACCGCTAACTATGGCTACACCTTC. Drawing the rest from reference TRBV11-2 and TRBJ1-2, the complete variable domain is EAGVAQSPRYKIIEKRQSVAFWCNPISGHATLYWYQQILGQGPKLLIQFQNNGVVDDSQLPKDRFSAERLKGVDSTLKIQPAKLEDSAVYLCASLGTANYGYTFGSGTRLTVV.

The chain links TRBV28 to TRBJ2-2, with D possibly matching TRBD2 (6 bases). The V end was cut by 1 base, the J end by 4 bases, with 10 bases between. The CDR3 sequence is 15 residues long. Germline assignment: CDR1 MDHEN and CDR2 SYDVKM. In DNA form, the CDR3 reads TGTGCCAGCAGTTTATATCTGGGAGGCACCGGGGAGCTGTTTTTT. The encoded protein is CASSLYLGGTGELFF.

The genes are TRBV19 and TRBJ1-5; 8 nucleotides agree with TRBD1. V lost 5 bases and J lost 0; bases outside the gene matches: 9. This CDR3 has 17 amino acids. CDR1 is LNHDA, CDR2 SQIVND, per germline (reference sequence). The CDR3 sequence: CASSSPTGARSNQPQHF. The CDR3 DNA is TGTGCCAGTAGTTCCCCGACAGGGGCCCGTAGCAATCAGCCCCAGCATTTT.

J is TRBJ1-1 and V is TRBV4-1; possible D gene TRBD1, 5 bases. This CDR3 spans 16 amino acids. The V and J ends lost 2 bases and 3 bases respectively, with 16 bases between them. Germline CDR1 MGHRA, CDR2 YSYEKL. The CDR3 loop reads CASSQPPGGGYTEAFF. CDR3 nucleotides: TGCGCCAGCAGCCAACCCCCTGGGGGGGGATACACTGAAGCTTTCTTT.

V gene TRBV7-2 combines with J gene TRBJ2-5; 7 bases are shared with TRBD2. V gave up 5 bases and J gave up 4 bases; unmatched junction bases: 7. The germline V gene has CDR1 SGHTA and CDR2 FQGNSA. The CDR3 has 14 amino acids. The CDR3 sequence: CASSARTSGETQYF. The CDR3 DNA sequence: TGTGCCAGCAGCGCTAGGACTAGTGGAGAGACCCAGTACTTC.

This rearrangement joins TRBV7-3 to TRBJ2-6; D is uncertain. Germline CDR1 reads SGHTA; CDR2 reads FQGTGA. This CDR3 region has 15 residues. V lost 5 bases and J lost 3, with 11 bases in between. CDR3 DNA sequence: TGTGCCAGCAGCCCTCTCCCAGGTGGGGCCAACGTCCTGACTTTC. Translated, it gives CASSPLPGGANVLTF.

DNA for the CDR3: TGTGCCAGCACCCCGAGCGGGAGGGTCCATGAGCAGTTCTTC. Amino acid sequence: CASTPSGRVHEQFF. The chain combines TRBV9 with TRBJ2-1; TRBD2 agrees at 10 bases. Looked up from germline, CDR1 is SGDLS and CDR2 is YYNGEE. The J segment lost 8 bases and the V segment lost 6 bases, leaving 8 bases of the junction unmatched. The CDR3 totals 14 residues.

This clone was counted a few times. The rearrangement uses TRBV9 and TRBJ2-7, with a weak D call TRBD1 (7 bases). Germline-derived CDR1 and CDR2 are SGDLS and YYNGEE. There are 14 residues in the CDR3. The V gene lost 4 bases and the J gene lost 5 bases, with 16 bases spanning the gap. This chain's CDR3 is CASSSGAGGNEQYF. CDR3 DNA sequence: TGTGCCAGCAGCTCAGGGGCAGGGGGGAACGAGCAGTACTTC.

This rearrangement joins TRBV18 to TRBJ2-1, with 7 bases aligning to TRBD2. The CDR3 is made up of 14 amino acids. V was clipped by 4 bases and J by 9 bases; unmatched bases: 9. Germline V gene sequence: CDR1 KGHSH, CDR2 LQKENI. The CDR3 here is CASSLKYVAGEQFF. CDR3 sequence (DNA): TGTGCCAGCTCACTTAAATATGTAGCGGGTGAGCAGTTCTTC.

V and J are TRBV5-1 and TRBJ2-5; 8 bases fit TRBD1. V lost 3 bases to trimming and J lost 5 bases; unmatched junction nucleotides: 12. The CDR3 length is 16 residues. The germline V gene encodes CDR1 SGHRS and CDR2 YFSETQ. The CDR3 here is CASSWAGQGAFETQYF. In DNA form, the CDR3 reads TGCGCCAGCAGCTGGGCTGGCCAGGGGGCGTTTGAGACCCAGTACTTC. Supplemented by reference TRBV5-1 and TRBJ2-5, the full variable domain reads KAGVTQTPRYLIKTRGQQVTLSCSPISGHRSVSWYQQTPGQGLQFLFEYFSETQRNKGNFPGRFSGRQFSNSRSEMNVSTLELGDSALYLCASSWAGQGAFETQYFGPGTRLLVL.

This chain uses TRBV27 with TRBJ2-1; 11 nucleotides line up with TRBD2. The V gene end was trimmed by 4 bases and the J gene end by 16 bases; junction bases not matched to a gene: 15. Germline lookup yields CDR1 MNHEY and CDR2 SMNVEV (reference sequence). CDR3 length: 15 residues. The CDR3 here is CASSSVAGGWTGPFF. In DNA, the CDR3 is TGTGCCAGCAGTTCGGTAGCGGGAGGGTGGACGGGCCCATTCTTC.

The chain recombines TRBV4-3 with TRBJ1-1; D not resolved. This CDR3 is 14 amino acids long. The V end lost 0 bases, the J end lost 3 bases, and 8 bases lay between the germline ends. Per germline, CDR1 LGHNA and CDR2 YSLEER. In DNA, the CDR3 is TGCGCCAGCAGCCAAGATCCTCGGGACACTGAAGCTTTCTTT. Protein sequence: CASSQDPRDTEAFF.